These 10 T cell receptor beta chains originate from one sample sequenced in a study of low-dose radiotherapy and immunotherapy resistance in tumors. Indicated time point: after trial treatment. The sample's treatment: LDRT plus nivolumab, ipilimumab, low-dose cyclophosphamide and aspirin (RACIN trial). TRAV- and TRBV-specific primers, spanning alpha and beta chains, primed first-strand cDNA. The authors ran 20 PCR cycles to amplify TCRs with a constant-region primer and V-primer adapter. TCRdb itself ran the reads through MiXCR, one entry per CDR3 protein. The profile shows about 35,000 distinct CDR3 sequences, about 20% of them singletons. Sequencing was performed on PBMCs, taken after low-dose radiotherapy plus immunotherapy. These receptor sequences come from a female donor with ovarian cancer.

This clonotype was counted at least ten times. V gene TRBV7-6 combines with J gene TRBJ2-3; TRBD2 might be the D (5 bases). This CDR3 region has 16 residues. Trimming removed 3 bases from V and 1 base from J, with 14 bases in between. Germline CDR1 reads SGHVS; CDR2 reads FNYEAQ. The CDR3 coding sequence is TGTGCCAGCAGCTTGGACTCGGGAACCCGCACAGATACGCAGTATTTT. Amino acid sequence: CASSLDSGTRTDTQYF.

This clonotype was seen at least ten times. J is TRBJ2-1 and V is TRBV10-3; 7 bases are a match to TRBD2. CDR3 length: 13 residues. Germline V gene sequence: CDR1 ENHRY, CDR2 SYGVKD. The V segment lost 6 bases and the J segment 7 bases; nucleotides outside the gene matches: 6. CDR3 sequence reads: CAIRMEAGNEQFF. The CDR3 DNA is TGTGCCATCAGGATGGAAGCGGGGAATGAGCAGTTCTTC.

This clonotype was observed at least ten times. The V call is TRBV20-1, the J call TRBJ1-4; D unresolved. Germline V gives CDR1 DFQATT, CDR2 SNEGSKA (reference sequence). The CDR3 totals 11 residues. Trimming left V 4 bases short and J 7 bases short, with 7 bases between. The CDR3 protein is CSAKNREKLFF. As DNA, the CDR3 is TGCAGTGCTAAAAACCGTGAAAAACTGTTTTTT.

This clonotype was detected many times. The J gene is TRBJ1-1, the V gene TRBV7-9; D call uncertain. This CDR3 has 11 residues. Per the germline V gene, CDR1 is SEHNR and CDR2 is FQNEAQ (reference sequence). The V gene lost 5 bases and the J gene lost 5 bases, with 6 bases spanning the gap. Here the CDR3 DNA reads TGTGCCAGCAGCCGCGTGACTGAAGCTTTCTTT. Residues: CASSRVTEAFF.

This chain uses TRBV10-3 with TRBJ2-3, with 9 bases identical to TRBD2. Germline assignment: CDR1 ENHRY and CDR2 SYGVKD. J was trimmed by 0 bases and V by 6 bases; bases with no gene match: 4. CDR3 length: 15 amino acids. The CDR3 loop reads CAIRMTSGSTDTQYF. The CDR3 bases are TGTGCCATCAGGATGACTAGCGGAAGCACAGATACGCAGTATTTT.

This clonotype showed up many times. The rearrangement links TRBV28 to TRBJ1-1; a weak D match, TRBD1 (6 bases). V was trimmed by 6 bases and J by 0 bases, leaving 14 bases between them. The CDR3 length is 15 residues. The germline V gene has CDR1 MDHEN and CDR2 SYDVKM. The CDR3 DNA is TGTGCCAGCAGGACGACGGGACACTTGAACACTGAAGCTTTCTTT. It is translated as CASRTTGHLNTEAFF.

There are many counts of this clonotype. The chain employs TRBV24-1 and TRBJ2-5; 12 positions match TRBD2. After removal of 2 bases from V and 4 bases from J, the junction contained 1 base not matched to a gene. Germline CDR1 is KGHDR and CDR2 is SFDVKD. CDR3 length: 15 residues. CDR3 bases: TGTGCCACCAGTGATTCGGGACTAGCGGGAGAGACCCAGTACTTC. Translation gives CATSDSGLAGETQYF.

This clonotype was seen ten or more times. The chain recombines TRBV2 with TRBJ2-5; possibly TRBD1 for D (6 bases). V was pared by 4 bases and J by 5 bases, with 11 bases between. Germline loops: CDR1 SNHLY, CDR2 FYNNEI. This CDR3 comprises 13 residues. This CDR3 reads CASSGGRRETQYF. Written as DNA, the CDR3 is TGTGCCAGCAGTGGGGGGCGTCGGGAGACCCAGTACTTC.

Turning to this clonotype: A far larger clone differs by one base, so this is likely a read error. V gene TRBV5-4 combines with J gene TRBJ2-1; no firm D call. Germline-derived CDR1 and CDR2 are SGHNT and YYREEE (reference sequence). V shed 2 bases and J shed 10 bases, with 10 bases lying between them. CDR3 length equals 12 residues. The CDR3 here is CASSFGSYEQFF. CDR3 DNA sequence: TGTGCCAGCAGCTTCGGGTCGTACGAGCAGTTCTTC. The full variable domain, rest sourced from reference TRBV5-4 and TRBJ2-1, is ETGVTQSPTHLIKTRGQQVTLRCSSQSGHNTVSWYQQALGQGPQFIFQYYREEENGRGNFPPRFSGLQFPNYSSELNVNALELDDSALYLCASSFGSYEQFFGPGTRLTVL.

This clonotype was recorded only once. The chain joins TRBV5-3 to TRBJ2-6; D unclear. TRBV5-3 is known as an ORF, though its function is uncertain. V gave up 8 bases and J gave up 4 bases, with 22 bases separating them. This CDR3 has 17 residues. CDR3 region: CASSRTLVGSGANVLTF. In DNA, the CDR3 is TGTGCCAGCAGCCGGACGCTCGTGGGGTCCGGGGCCAACGTCCTGACTTTC.